Presented here are 10 T cell receptor beta chains from one specimen sequenced in a study of cytomegalovirus exposure and HLA in healthy donors. PCR primers comprised 60 Vbeta and 13 Jbeta primers. Measured with immunoSEQ multiplex PCR; TCRdb has only the in-frame clones, and not every one. This sample has 130,000 to 150,000 clones, with 73% found just once. The sequenced material came from PBMCs. The receptor set was obtained from a woman between 18 and 29 years old in good health and CMV-seronegative.

This rearrangement joins TRBV7-2 to TRBJ2-3, with D possibly TRBD2 on 7 matching bases. V gave up 5 bases and J gave up 6 bases, with 21 bases separating them. Looked up from germline, CDR1 is SGHTA and CDR2 is FQGNSA. The CDR3 contains 16 residues. The CDR3, as DNA: TGTGCCAGCAGCCCCCGGGGGGCCGGCACCTTGGATACGCAGTATTTT. It yields the protein CASSPRGAGTLDTQYF. Variable domain in full (rest from reference TRBV7-2 and TRBJ2-3): GAGVSQSPSNKVTEKGKDVELRCDPISGHTALYWYRQSLGQGLEFLIYFQGNSAPDKSGLPSDRFSAERTGGSVSTLTIQRTQQEDSAVYLCASSPRGAGTLDTQYFGPGTRLTVL.

This chain joins TRBV19 and TRBJ2-5; D might be TRBD2 (5 bases). V was cut by 5 bases and J by 10 bases, with 14 bases left in between. The CDR3 has 12 amino acids. Per the germline V gene, CDR1 is LNHDA and CDR2 is SQIVND (reference sequence). DNA for the CDR3: TGTGCCAGTAGTCACAAGACCCGGGACCAGTACTTC. This encodes CASSHKTRDQYF.

This clone was observed once. V gene TRBV30 combines with J gene TRBJ2-1; 9 positions agree with TRBD2. Unmatched junction bases numbered 8, after V lost 5 bases and J lost 3 bases. Germline V gene sequence: CDR1 GTSNPN, CDR2 SVGIG (reference sequence). The CDR3 runs to 15 residues. The CDR3 coding sequence is TGTGCCTGGTCTCGGCTAGCGGGATTCTACAATGAGCAGTTCTTC. Translation gives CAWSRLAGFYNEQFF.

This clone showed up just once. The chain carries TRBV16 and TRBJ1-2; perhaps TRBD1 as D (5 bases). The CDR3 contains 13 residues. CDR1 is KGHSY and CDR2 is FQNENV in the germline V gene. V shed 0 bases and J shed 8 bases, with 10 bases lying between them. CDR3 coding DNA: TGTGCCAGCAGCCAATCGACAGCCCTCGGCTACACCTTC. Its protein product is CASSQSTALGYTF.

V and J are TRBV6-1 and TRBJ1-5; D may be TRBD1 (5 bases). V was pared by 7 bases and J by 2 bases, with 12 bases between. The germline gives CDR1 MNHNS, CDR2 SASEGT. This CDR3 has 14 residues. CDR3 bases: TGTGCCAGCACCGGGCTAGGGGGCAATCAGCCCCAGCATTTT. Protein product: CASTGLGGNQPQHF.

The genes are TRBV7-6 and TRBJ1-1; D perhaps matches TRBD1 (6 bases). The CDR3 runs to 16 residues. The germline V gene encodes CDR1 SGHVS and CDR2 FNYEAQ. Trimming stripped 1 base from V and 7 bases from J, with 19 bases between. This CDR3 reads CASSLDPTGKTNEAFF. CDR3 bases: TGTGCCAGCAGCTTAGATCCCACAGGGAAAACTAATGAAGCTTTCTTT.

The rearrangement joins TRBV19 to TRBJ2-1, with 10 bases lining up with TRBD2. Trimming removed 4 bases from V and 0 bases from J; junction bases left unmatched: 6. Germline V lookup: CDR1 LNHDA, CDR2 SQIVND (reference sequence). This CDR3 contains 17 residues. The CDR3 DNA reads as TGTGCCAGTAGTAATAGCGGGAGGTTGAGCTCCTACAATGAGCAGTTCTTC. Translation: CASSNSGRLSSYNEQFF. Based on the CDR3 plus reference TRBV19 and TRBJ2-1, the full variable domain is DGGITQSPKYLFRKEGQNVTLSCEQNLNHDAMYWYRQDPGQGLRLIYYSQIVNDFQKGDIAEGYSVSREKKESFPLTVTSAQKNPTAFYLCASSNSGRLSSYNEQFFGPGTRLTVL.

The genes are TRBV19 and TRBJ1-6; 8 bases match TRBD1. V dropped 4 bases and J dropped 7; count of bases not matched to a gene: 6. Germline-derived CDR1 and CDR2 are LNHDA and SQIVND (reference sequence). The CDR3 length is 15 residues. CDR3 bases: TGTGCCAGTAGTAGCAACAGGGGGAGAAATTCACCCCTCCACTTT. Its protein product is CASSSNRGRNSPLHF.

This clone was counted a few times. Germline and junction disagree at one end, which may indicate a read error. The chain is built from TRBV5-1 and TRBJ1-1, with D unclear. Germline values: CDR1 SGHRS, CDR2 YFSETQ. The CDR3 totals 11 residues. Written as DNA, the CDR3 is TGTGCCAGCAGCTTGACCCGGGAGTTTTTCTTT. Its translation is CASSLTREFFF.

This clone was detected only a few times. The chain is built from TRBV28 and TRBJ2-5, with D hard to call. Trimming shortened V by 4 bases and J by 6 bases, and 9 bases separated the two germline ends. This CDR3 contains 12 residues. Germline CDR1 and CDR2: MDHEN and SYDVKM. CDR3 residues: CASSSSSKTQYF. The CDR3 DNA is TGTGCCAGCAGTTCCTCCTCTAAGACCCAGTACTTC. Together with reference TRBV28 and TRBJ2-5, the CDR3 gives the full variable domain: DVKVTQSSRYLVKRTGEKVFLECVQDMDHENMFWYRQDPGLGLRLIYFSYDVKMKEKGDIPEGYSVSREKKERFSLILESASTNQTSMYLCASSSSSKTQYFGPGTRLLVL.